This T cell receptor beta chain was documented in a study of blood T cell repertoires in COVID-19. The overall study: Whether acute or convalescent, the COVID-19 samples came from the United States, Italy and Spain.

Trimming at V came to 3 bases and at J to 5 bases, leaving 10 bases not matched to a gene. The CDR3 loop spans 16 amino acids. Germline V gene data show CDR1 as MGHDK and CDR2 as SYGVNS. Original handling: Amplification with reference gene primers provided the estimates of nucleated cell counts. Only in-frame clones appear in the TCRdb table, and some are missing; sequencing was by immunoSEQ multiplex PCR. V and J calls and clone size are those listed in that table; D and trimming were worked out from the DNA. The repertoire consists of 450,000 or so clones, with approximately 90% occurring once and the leading ten covering around 0.92%.

The V call is TRBV25-1, the J call TRBJ2-1, with TRBD1 matching over 7 bases. This TCR was sampled from a man aged 18 to 35 with COVID-19, enrolled during active disease. The sequenced sample consisted of peripheral blood. CDR3 region: CASSDLQGKLDNEQFF. CDR3 coding DNA: TGTGCCAGCAGTGACCTACAGGGGAAACTTGACAATGAGCAGTTCTTC.